The 15 T cell receptor beta chains below come from one sample, sequenced in a study of shared clonotypes between healthy human individuals. Sequencing was performed with immunoSEQ multiplex PCR; in TCRdb, only in-frame clones are kept and a portion is missing. In the table there are roughly 650,000 clones, 97% of which are singletons. The specimen sequenced was naive CD4+ T cells sorted from blood. Subset given: CD45RA+ positively selected. Receptor source: a woman aged 30 to 39 in good health.

V usage is TRBV7-2 and J usage is TRBJ2-5; 7 nucleotides match TRBD2. The CDR3 is 14 residues long. V lost 4 bases and J lost 5; bases outside the gene matches: 7. Germline lookup yields CDR1 SGHTA and CDR2 FQGNSA. The CDR3 DNA sequence: TGTGCCAGCAGCTCCGGGACTATGAGGGAGACCCAGTACTTC. Protein sequence: CASSSGTMRETQYF.

This chain links TRBV28 with TRBJ2-3, with a possible D match to TRBD2 (6 bases). Looked up from germline, CDR1 is MDHEN and CDR2 is SYDVKM. The CDR3 has 16 residues. Trimming shortened V by 11 bases and J by 4 bases, and 25 bases separated the two germline ends. The CDR3 DNA is TGTGCCGCCATCGGGGCGGCGGAGGGTTGGTCAGATACGCAGTATTTT. It specifies CAAIGAAEGWSDTQYF. Based on the CDR3 plus reference TRBV28 and TRBJ2-3, the full variable domain is DVKVTQSSRYLVKRTGEKVFLECVQDMDHENMFWYRQDPGLGLRLIYFSYDVKMKEKGDIPEGYSVSREKKERFSLILESASTNQTSMYLCAAIGAAEGWSDTQYFGPGTRLTVL.

V and J are TRBV27 and TRBJ2-3; D assignment may be TRBD1 or TRBD2 (6 bases each). V dropped 10 bases and J dropped 2 bases, with 28 bases sitting between them. The CDR3 spans 18 residues. Looked up from germline, CDR1 is MNHEY and CDR2 is SMNVEV (reference sequence). This chain's CDR3 is CATSPGAGRKPLTDTQYF. DNA for the CDR3: TGTGCCACCTCCCCGGGGGCAGGAAGAAAACCCCTCACAGATACGCAGTATTTT.

The J gene is TRBJ1-4, the V gene TRBV14; no clear D gene. V was cut by 3 bases and J by 12 bases, with 11 bases left in between. Germline loops: CDR1 SGHDN, CDR2 FVKESK. CDR3 length: 12 residues. The CDR3 here is CASSHPGLQLFF. The CDR3 DNA sequence: TGTGCCAGCAGCCATCCTGGGTTGCAACTGTTTTTT. The full variable domain, in which reference TRBV14 and TRBJ1-4 provide the parts outside the CDR3, is EAGVTQFPSHSVIEKGQTVTLRCDPISGHDNLYWYRRVMGKEIKFLLHFVKESKQDESGMPNNRFLAERTGGTYSTLKVQPAELEDSGVYFCASSHPGLQLFFGSGTQLSVL.

The V gene is TRBV6-1, the J gene TRBJ2-1, with unresolved D. V was cut by 6 bases and J by 4 bases, with 10 bases left in between. This CDR3 contains 13 residues. Germline V gene data show CDR1 as MNHNS and CDR2 as SASEGT. CDR3: CASREPRYNEQFF. The CDR3 bases are TGTGCCAGCAGGGAGCCAAGATACAATGAGCAGTTCTTC.

V usage is TRBV5-6 and J usage is TRBJ2-3; TRBD2 might be the D (5 bases). Germline V gene sequence: CDR1 SGHDT, CDR2 YYEEEE. The length of the CDR3 is 16 residues. Trimming left V 1 base short and J 0 bases short, with 12 bases between. The DNA for the CDR3 is TGTGCCAGCAGCTTGATACTAGGACCTAGCACAGATACGCAGTATTTT. Its protein product is CASSLILGPSTDTQYF.

The chain carries TRBV11-2 and TRBJ2-7; D perhaps matches TRBD1 (6 bases). The CDR3 extends over 14 amino acids. The germline V gene encodes CDR1 SGHAT and CDR2 FQNNGV. V shed 5 bases and J shed 0 bases, with 11 bases lying between them. CDR3 sequence (DNA): TGTGCCAGCAGCCGCCGGGACATCTCCTACGAGCAGTACTTC. Protein sequence: CASSRRDISYEQYF.

The V gene is TRBV7-9, the J gene TRBJ1-1; 12 bases line up with TRBD1. The CDR3 is 18 residues long. CDR1 and CDR2 from the germline V gene are SEHNR and FQNEAQ (reference sequence). The ends lost 2 bases at V and 3 bases at J; junction bases unmatched: 10. In DNA, the CDR3 is TGTGCCAGCAGCTTAAGGGCCGGGACAGGGGGCTTGTACACTGAAGCTTTCTTT. Translated, it gives CASSLRAGTGGLYTEAFF.

The V call is TRBV28, the J call TRBJ2-7; perhaps TRBD1 as D (6 bases). Germline lookup yields CDR1 MDHEN and CDR2 SYDVKM. With 5 bases removed from V and 3 bases from J, the gap between germline ends came to 17 bases. The length of the CDR3 is 15 residues. The CDR3 here is CASSTQGRRNYEQYF. CDR3 nucleotides: TGTGCCAGCAGTACTCAGGGGAGAAGGAACTACGAGCAGTACTTC.

V is TRBV28 and J is TRBJ1-4; D is unresolved. Trimming removed 0 bases from V and 2 bases from J, with 7 bases in between. This CDR3 has 15 amino acids. From germline, CDR1 is MDHEN and CDR2 SYDVKM. The CDR3 here is CASSLWTSTNEKLFF. The CDR3 DNA reads as TGTGCCAGCAGTTTATGGACAAGCACTAATGAAAAACTGTTTTTT.

The chain uses TRBV4-1 and TRBJ1-2; 7 bases map to TRBD1. Germline V gives CDR1 MGHRA, CDR2 YSYEKL. CDR3 length equals 14 residues. With 4 bases clipped from V and 4 bases from J, the junction kept 6 bases outside the gene matches. CDR3 bases: TGCGCCAGCAGCCCGCCGGGACAGCCCTATGGCTACACCTTC. The encoded protein is CASSPPGQPYGYTF.

As DNA, the CDR3 is TGTGCCAGCAGCCGGGCAGGGGTCAACTACACCTTC. Residues: CASSRAGVNYTF. The rearrangement joins TRBV5-6 to TRBJ1-2, with TRBD1 as a possible D gene (6 bases). CDR1 and CDR2 from the germline V gene are SGHDT and YYEEEE. V shed 4 bases and J shed 10 bases, with 14 bases lying between them. The CDR3 has 12 residues.

V and J are TRBV19 and TRBJ2-6; tentatively, D is TRBD1 (6 bases). Germline values: CDR1 LNHDA, CDR2 SQIVND (reference sequence). CDR3 size: 17 residues. V lost 5 bases and J lost 1, with 15 bases in between. CDR3 coding DNA: TGTGCCAGTAGTCGGGCCAGGGGTAGATCTGGGGCCAACGTCCTGACTTTC. This codes for CASSRARGRSGANVLTF.

The chain's CDR3 is CASSLYYRENTEAFF. CDR3 DNA: TGTGCCAGCAGTTTATATTACAGGGAGAACACTGAAGCTTTCTTT. The rearrangement uses TRBV28 and TRBJ1-1; TRBD1 might be the D (6 bases). Germline V gene data show CDR1 as MDHEN and CDR2 as SYDVKM. V was clipped by 1 base and J by 1 base, with 10 bases between them. The CDR3 covers 15 residues.

This sequence joins TRBV7-9 and TRBJ1-1; possibly TRBD1 for D (6 bases). The CDR3 is 14 amino acids. Germline-derived CDR1 and CDR2 are SEHNR and FQNEAQ (reference sequence). V was cut by 2 bases and J by 7 bases, with 14 bases left in between. The CDR3 nucleotides are TGTGCCAGCAGCTTACAGGGGCTTGGTGATGAAGCTTTCTTT. Amino acid sequence: CASSLQGLGDEAFF.